The rows below give T cell receptor beta chains drawn from one sample of a study of T cell responses to AZD1222 COVID-19 vaccine. TCRdb keeps only in-frame clones here, not all; method: immunoSEQ multiplex PCR. Of over 100,000 clones detected, 80% to 90% appear once; the ten largest clones hold 7.5% to 9.5%. Sequences were derived from peripheral blood, sampled on day 0 of AZD1222 vaccination. The receptors were sampled from an adult in good health. The CDR3 runs from the conserved cysteine through the conserved F or W. A D gene is named only where the DNA matches it firmly. Only part of the rows carry a size: once, few, many, or a class if the clone is expanded.

D gene,clone size,J gene,V gene,CDR3 DNA,CDR3 protein
-,-,TRBJ2-3,TRBV10-3,TGTGCCATCAGTGGAACGGGGACCACAGATACGCAGTATTTT,CAISGTGTTDTQYF
TRBD1,-,TRBJ1-1,TRBV27,TGTGCCAGCAGTCTCCGACGACAGGGCAGGACTGAAGCTTTCTTT,CASSLRRQGRTEAFF
-,-,TRBJ1-1,TRBV3-1/TRBV3-2,TGTGCCAGCAGCCAAGCCCAGAGGGCTTTCTTT,CASSQAQRAFF
-,few,TRBJ1-6,TRBV30,TGTGCCTGGAGGCGTAGTAGTAATTCACCCCTCCACTTT,CAWRRSSNSPLHF
-,-,TRBJ1-5,TRBV19,TGTGCCAGTAGTATGACAGGTGGTAATCAGCCCCAGCATTTT,CASSMTGGNQPQHF
-,-,TRBJ2-2,TRBV14,TGTGCCAGCAGCCAAGATAAAGTAGCGGCGAACACCGGGGAGCTGTTTTTT,CASSQDKVAANTGELFF
-,-,TRBJ1-3,TRBV11-3,TGTGCCAGCAGCTTATCCGGGGGAAACACCATATATTTT,CASSLSGGNTIYF
TRBD1,-,TRBJ2-7,TRBV9,TGTGCCAGCAGCGGGAGTTCCGGGACAGGCTTCATGGAGCAGTACTTC,CASSGSSGTGFMEQYF
-,once,TRBJ1-2,TRBV3-1/TRBV3-2,TGTGCCAGCACCCTCGGGGGTATCTATGGCTACACCTTC,CASTLGGIYGYTF
TRBD1,-,TRBJ1-1,TRBV10-3,TGTGCCATCAGTGGTGGGACAGGGGCCGGTGACACTGAAGCTTTCTTT,CAISGGTGAGDTEAFF
-,-,TRBJ2-7,TRBV5-1,TGCGCCAGCAGCGGAACCGTTAACGAGCAGTACTTC,CASSGTVNEQYF
TRBD2,-,TRBJ2-1,TRBV7-9,TGTGCCAGCAGCGTATCCGTAGCGGGAGTCTTCTCAAATGAGCAGTTCTTC,CASSVSVAGVFSNEQFF
-,-,TRBJ2-6,TRBV7-3,TGTGCCAGCAGCTTAACGTCGATGAGCGGGGCCAACGTCCTGACTTTC,CASSLTSMSGANVLTF
-,-,TRBJ2-2,TRBV5-1,TGCGCCAGCAGCTTGCTGGGGGGCATGATGTTTGCCGGGGAGCTGTTTTTT,CASSLLGGMMFAGELFF